This TCR beta chain was captured in a study of blood T cell repertoires in COVID-19. Study in general: Collection of acute and convalescent COVID-19 samples took place in the United States, Italy and Spain. Nucleic acid was either cDNA or gDNA, and it came from T cells, B-cell-depleted T cells, or PBMCs.

Generated by immunoSEQ multiplex PCR, the TCRdb table keeps only in-frame clones and is missing some. The sample contains about 250,000 clones, over 70% of which appear only once. The CDR3 is made up of 16 amino acids. With 5 bases removed from V and 1 base from J, the gap between germline ends came to 18 bases. From germline, CDR1 is MDHEN and CDR2 SYDVKM. A single count supports this clone. This receptor was identified in a man older than 75 with acute or convalescent COVID-19. The rearrangement joins TRBV28 to TRBJ2-7; D call uncertain. The specimen was peripheral blood. The CDR3 bases are TGTGCCAGCAGTACCGAAGACACACGGTTATCCTACGAGCAGTACTTC. It translates to CASSTEDTRLSYEQYF.